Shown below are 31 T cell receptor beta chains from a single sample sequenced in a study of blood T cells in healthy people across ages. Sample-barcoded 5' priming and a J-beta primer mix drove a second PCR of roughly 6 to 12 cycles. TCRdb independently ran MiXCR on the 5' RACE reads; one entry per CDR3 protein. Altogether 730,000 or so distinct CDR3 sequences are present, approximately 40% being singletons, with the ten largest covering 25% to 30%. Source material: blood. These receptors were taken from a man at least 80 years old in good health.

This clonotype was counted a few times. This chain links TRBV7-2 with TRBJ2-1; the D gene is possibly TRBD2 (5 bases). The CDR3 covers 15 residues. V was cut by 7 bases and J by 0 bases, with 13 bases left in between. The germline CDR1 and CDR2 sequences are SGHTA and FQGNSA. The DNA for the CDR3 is TGTGCCAGCACCTTCGCGGGTGTCTCCTACAATGAGCAGTTCTTC. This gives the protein CASTFAGVSYNEQFF. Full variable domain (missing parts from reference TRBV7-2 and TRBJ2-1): GAGVSQSPSNKVTEKGKDVELRCDPISGHTALYWYRQSLGQGLEFLIYFQGNSAPDKSGLPSDRFSAERTGGSVSTLTIQRTQQEDSAVYLCASTFAGVSYNEQFFGPGTRLTVL.

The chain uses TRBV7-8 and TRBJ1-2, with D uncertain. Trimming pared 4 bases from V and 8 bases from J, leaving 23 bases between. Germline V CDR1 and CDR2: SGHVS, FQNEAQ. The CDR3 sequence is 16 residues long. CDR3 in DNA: TGTGCCAGCAGCTCCTTTGAGACCGCACCCCCATGGGGCTACACCTTC. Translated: CASSSFETAPPWGYTF. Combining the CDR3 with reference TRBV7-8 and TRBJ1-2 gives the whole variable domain GAGVSQSPRYKVAKRGQDVALRCDPISGHVSLFWYQQALGQGPEFLTYFQNEAQLDKSGLPSDRFFAERPEGSVSTLKIQRTQQEDSAVYLCASSSFETAPPWGYTFGSGTRLTVV.

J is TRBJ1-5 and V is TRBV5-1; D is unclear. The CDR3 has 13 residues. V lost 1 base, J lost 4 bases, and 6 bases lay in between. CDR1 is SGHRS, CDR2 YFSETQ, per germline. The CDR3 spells CASSLNENQPQHF. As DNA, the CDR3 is TGCGCCAGCAGCTTGAACGAGAATCAGCCCCAGCATTTT.

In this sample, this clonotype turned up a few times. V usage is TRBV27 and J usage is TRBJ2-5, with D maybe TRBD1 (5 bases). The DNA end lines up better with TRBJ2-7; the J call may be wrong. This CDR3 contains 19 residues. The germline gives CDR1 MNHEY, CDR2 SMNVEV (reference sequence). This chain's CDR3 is CASQYRKAEGEYFAYEQYF. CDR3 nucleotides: TGTGCCAGCCAATATCGCAAGGCCGAAGGGGAATATTTTGCCTACGAGCAGTACTTC.

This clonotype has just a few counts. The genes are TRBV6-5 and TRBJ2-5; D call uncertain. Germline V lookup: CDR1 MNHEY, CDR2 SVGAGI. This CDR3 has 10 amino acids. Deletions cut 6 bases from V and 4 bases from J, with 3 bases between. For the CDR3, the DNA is TGTGCCAGCAGGGGAGAGACCCAGTACTTC. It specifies CASRGETQYF.

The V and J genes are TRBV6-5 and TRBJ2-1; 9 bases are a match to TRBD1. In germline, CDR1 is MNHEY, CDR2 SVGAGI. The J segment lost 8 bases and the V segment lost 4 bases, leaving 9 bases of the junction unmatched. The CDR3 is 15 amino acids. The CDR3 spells CASSSSTGGLHEQFF. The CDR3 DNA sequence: TGTGCCAGCAGTTCATCCACAGGGGGCCTCCATGAGCAGTTCTTC.

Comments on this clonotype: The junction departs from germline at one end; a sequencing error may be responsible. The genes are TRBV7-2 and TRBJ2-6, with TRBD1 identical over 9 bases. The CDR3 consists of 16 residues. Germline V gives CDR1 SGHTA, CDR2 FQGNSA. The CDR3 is CAGSLGQGSGANVLTF. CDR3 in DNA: TGTGCCGGCAGCCTGGGACAGGGAAGTGGGGCCAACGTCCTGACTTTC.

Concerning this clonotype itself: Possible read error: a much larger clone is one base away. CDR3 sequence reads: CASRQLGSEQFF. The CDR3 DNA is TGTGCCAGCAGACAACTAGGCAGTGAGCAGTTCTTC. The rearrangement joins TRBV2 to TRBJ2-1; tentative D call: TRBD2 (5 bases). Trimming removed 6 bases from V and 9 bases from J, with 12 bases in between. CDR3 length: 12 residues. Germline lookup yields CDR1 SNHLY and CDR2 FYNNEI.

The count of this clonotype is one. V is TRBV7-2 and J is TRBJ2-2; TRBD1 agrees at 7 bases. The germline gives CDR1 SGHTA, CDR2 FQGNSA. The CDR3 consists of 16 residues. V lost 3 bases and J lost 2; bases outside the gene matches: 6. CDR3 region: CASSFGYRGNTGELFF. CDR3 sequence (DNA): TGTGCCAGCAGCTTCGGGTACAGGGGAAACACCGGGGAGCTGTTTTTT. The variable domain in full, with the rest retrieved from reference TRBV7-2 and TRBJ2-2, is GAGVSQSPSNKVTEKGKDVELRCDPISGHTALYWYRQSLGQGLEFLIYFQGNSAPDKSGLPSDRFSAERTGGSVSTLTIQRTQQEDSAVYLCASSFGYRGNTGELFFGEGSRLTVL.

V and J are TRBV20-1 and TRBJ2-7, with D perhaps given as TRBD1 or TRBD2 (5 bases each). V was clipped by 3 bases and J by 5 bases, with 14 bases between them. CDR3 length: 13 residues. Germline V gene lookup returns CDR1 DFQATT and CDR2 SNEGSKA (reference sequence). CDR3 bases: TGCAGTGCTAGGGGGGACCGTGTCAACGAGCAGTACTTC. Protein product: CSARGDRVNEQYF.

CDR3 amino acids: CASSVGAGGRYEQYF. In DNA form, the CDR3 reads TGTGCCAGCAGCGTAGGGGCAGGGGGCAGGTACGAGCAGTACTTC. This sequence joins TRBV9 and TRBJ2-7, with 8 bases lining up with TRBD1. The CDR3 is 15 residues long. With V trimmed by 0 bases and J by 4 bases, 6 bases remained unmatched. CDR1 and CDR2 from the germline V gene are SGDLS and YYNGEE. Full variable domain (rest looked up from reference TRBV9 and TRBJ2-7): DSGVTQTPKHLITATGQRVTLRCSPRSGDLSVYWYQQSLDQGLQFLIQYYNGEERAKGNILERFSAQQFPDLHSELNLSSLELGDSALYFCASSVGAGGRYEQYFGPGTRLTVT.

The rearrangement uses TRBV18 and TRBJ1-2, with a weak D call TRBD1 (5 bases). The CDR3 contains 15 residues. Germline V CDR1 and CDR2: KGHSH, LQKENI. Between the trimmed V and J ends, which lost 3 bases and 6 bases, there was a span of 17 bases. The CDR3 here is CASSPGAQRSDGYTF. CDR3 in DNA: TGTGCCAGCTCACCCGGGGCACAGCGGAGTGATGGCTACACCTTC.

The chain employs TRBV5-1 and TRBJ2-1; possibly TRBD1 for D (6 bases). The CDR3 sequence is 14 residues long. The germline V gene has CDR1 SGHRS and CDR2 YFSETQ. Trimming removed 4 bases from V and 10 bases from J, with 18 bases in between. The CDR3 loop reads CASSPGTTGQEQFF. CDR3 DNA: TGCGCCAGCAGCCCCGGGACAACGGGCCAGGAGCAGTTCTTC.

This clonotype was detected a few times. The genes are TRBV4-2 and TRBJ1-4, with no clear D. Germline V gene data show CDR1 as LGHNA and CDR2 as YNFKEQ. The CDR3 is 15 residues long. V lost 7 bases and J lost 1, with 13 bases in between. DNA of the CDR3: TGTGCCAGCACCCGAGTTGGCGAAACTAATGAAAAACTGTTTTTT. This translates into CASTRVGETNEKLFF.

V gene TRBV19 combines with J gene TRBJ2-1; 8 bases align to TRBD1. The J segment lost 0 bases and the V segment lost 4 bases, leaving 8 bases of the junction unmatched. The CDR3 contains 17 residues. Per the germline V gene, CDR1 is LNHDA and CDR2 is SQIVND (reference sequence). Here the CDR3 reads CASSTLTGGASYNEQFF. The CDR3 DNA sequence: TGTGCCAGTAGTACACTAACAGGGGGTGCCTCCTACAATGAGCAGTTCTTC.

The CDR3 DNA is TGTGCCAGCGGCATGAGGGACAACTATAATTCACCCCTCCACTTT. Protein sequence: CASGMRDNYNSPLHF. The V and J genes are TRBV11-2 and TRBJ1-6; the D gene is possibly TRBD1 (6 bases). The ends were cut back, 8 bases at V and 3 bases at J, with 14 bases in the middle. This CDR3 has 15 amino acids. The germline V gene encodes CDR1 SGHAT and CDR2 FQNNGV. The complete variable domain, with remaining parts taken from reference TRBV11-2 and TRBJ1-6, reads EAGVAQSPRYKIIEKRQSVAFWCNPISGHATLYWYQQILGQGPKLLIQFQNNGVVDDSQLPKDRFSAERLKGVDSTLKIQPAKLEDSAVYLCASGMRDNYNSPLHFGNGTRLTVT.

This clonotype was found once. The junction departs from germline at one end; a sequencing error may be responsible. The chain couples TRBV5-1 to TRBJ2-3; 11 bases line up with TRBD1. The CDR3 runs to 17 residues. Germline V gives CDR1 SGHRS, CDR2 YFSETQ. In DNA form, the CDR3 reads TGCGCCGGCAGCCCCGGACAGGGGGCTTATGGGGCAGATACGCAGTATTTT. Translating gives CAGSPGQGAYGADTQYF.

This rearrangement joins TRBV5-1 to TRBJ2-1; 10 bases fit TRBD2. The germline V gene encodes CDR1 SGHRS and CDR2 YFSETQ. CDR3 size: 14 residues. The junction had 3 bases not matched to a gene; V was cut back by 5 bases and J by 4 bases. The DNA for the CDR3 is TGCGCCAGCAGAAGCGGGGGGGCGTACAATGAGCAGTTCTTC. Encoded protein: CASRSGGAYNEQFF. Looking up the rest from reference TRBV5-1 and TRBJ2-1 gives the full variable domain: KAGVTQTPRYLIKTRGQQVTLSCSPISGHRSVSWYQQTPGQGLQFLFEYFSETQRNKGNFPGRFSGRQFSNSRSEMNVSTLELGDSALYLCASRSGGAYNEQFFGPGTRLTVL.

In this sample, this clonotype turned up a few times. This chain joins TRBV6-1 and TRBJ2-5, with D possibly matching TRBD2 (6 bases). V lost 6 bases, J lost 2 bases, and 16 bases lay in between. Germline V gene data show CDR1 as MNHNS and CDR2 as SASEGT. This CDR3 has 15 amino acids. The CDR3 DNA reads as TGTGCCAGCAGGGGACGAGCAGGACTACAAGAGACCCAGTACTTC. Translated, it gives CASRGRAGLQETQYF.

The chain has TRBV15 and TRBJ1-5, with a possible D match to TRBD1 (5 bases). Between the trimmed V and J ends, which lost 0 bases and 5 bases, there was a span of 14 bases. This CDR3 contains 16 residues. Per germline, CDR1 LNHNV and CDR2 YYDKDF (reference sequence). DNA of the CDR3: TGTGCCACCAGCAGAGAAGAGGCAGGGTGGGATCAGCCCCAGCATTTT. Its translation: CATSREEAGWDQPQHF.

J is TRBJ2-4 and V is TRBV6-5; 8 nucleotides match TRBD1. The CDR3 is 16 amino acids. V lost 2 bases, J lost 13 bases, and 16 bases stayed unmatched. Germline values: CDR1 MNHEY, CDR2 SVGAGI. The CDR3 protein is CASSYPTDRVSREQYF. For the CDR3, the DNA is TGTGCCAGCAGTTACCCAACGGACAGGGTGTCTAGAGAGCAGTACTTC.

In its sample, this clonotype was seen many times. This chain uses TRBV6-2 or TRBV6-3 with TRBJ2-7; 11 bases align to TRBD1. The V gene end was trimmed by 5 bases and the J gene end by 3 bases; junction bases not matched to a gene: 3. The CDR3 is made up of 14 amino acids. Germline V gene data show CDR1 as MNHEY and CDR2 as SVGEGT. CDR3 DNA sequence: TGTGCCAGCAGTCGGACAGGGGGCTTCTACGAGCAGTACTTC. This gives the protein CASSRTGGFYEQYF.

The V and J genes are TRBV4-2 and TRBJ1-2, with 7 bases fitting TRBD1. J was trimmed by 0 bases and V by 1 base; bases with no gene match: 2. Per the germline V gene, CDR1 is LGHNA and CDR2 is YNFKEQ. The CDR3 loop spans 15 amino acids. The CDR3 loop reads CASSQGTGSNYGYTF. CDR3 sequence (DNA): TGTGCCAGCAGCCAAGGGACAGGTTCTAACTATGGCTACACCTTC.

The CDR3 region has the DNA TGTGCCATCAGAAGAACTAGCGGGAGAGGAACCGGGGAGCTGTTTTTT. It is translated as CAIRRTSGRGTGELFF. J is TRBJ2-2 and V is TRBV10-3; TRBD2 aligns across 11 bases. The germline CDR1 and CDR2 sequences are ENHRY and SYGVKD. The length of the CDR3 is 16 residues. J gave up 5 bases and V 6 bases, and 8 bases lay outside the gene matches.

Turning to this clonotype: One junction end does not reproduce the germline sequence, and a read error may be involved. CDR3 region: CAISQDQAPAGYTF. Here the CDR3 DNA reads TGCGCCATCAGCCAAGATCAAGCCCCGGCGGGCTACACCTTC. V and J are TRBV4-3 and TRBJ1-2; D not certain. The CDR3 is 14 residues long. CDR1 and CDR2 from the germline V gene are LGHNA and YSLEER.

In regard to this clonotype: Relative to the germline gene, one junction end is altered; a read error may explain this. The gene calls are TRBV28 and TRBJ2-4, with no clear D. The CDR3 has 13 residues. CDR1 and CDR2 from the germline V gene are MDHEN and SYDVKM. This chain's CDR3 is CASGLLAKNIQYF. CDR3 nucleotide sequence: TGTGCCAGCGGTTTGCTAGCCAAAAACATTCAGTACTTC.

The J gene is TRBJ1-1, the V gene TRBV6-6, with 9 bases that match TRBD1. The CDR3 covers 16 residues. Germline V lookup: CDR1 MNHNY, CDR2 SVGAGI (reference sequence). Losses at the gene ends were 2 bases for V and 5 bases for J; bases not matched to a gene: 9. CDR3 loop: CASSYTGQGRRTEAFF. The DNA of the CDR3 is TGTGCCAGCAGTTACACCGGACAGGGGAGGAGGACTGAAGCTTTCTTT.

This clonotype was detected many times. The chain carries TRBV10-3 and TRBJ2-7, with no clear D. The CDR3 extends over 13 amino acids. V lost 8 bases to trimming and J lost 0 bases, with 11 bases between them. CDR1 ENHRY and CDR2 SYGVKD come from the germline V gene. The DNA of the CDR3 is TGTGCCATCTCGACCGATAGCTCCTACGAGCAGTACTTC. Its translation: CAISTDSSYEQYF.

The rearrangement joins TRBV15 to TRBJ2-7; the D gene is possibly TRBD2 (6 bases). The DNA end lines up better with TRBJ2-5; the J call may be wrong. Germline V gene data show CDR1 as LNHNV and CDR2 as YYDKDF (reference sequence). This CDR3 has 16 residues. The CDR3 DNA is TGTGCCACCAGCCATACAGCCGGGAGTAAGGTAGAGACCCAGTACTTC. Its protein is CATSHTAGSKVETQYF.

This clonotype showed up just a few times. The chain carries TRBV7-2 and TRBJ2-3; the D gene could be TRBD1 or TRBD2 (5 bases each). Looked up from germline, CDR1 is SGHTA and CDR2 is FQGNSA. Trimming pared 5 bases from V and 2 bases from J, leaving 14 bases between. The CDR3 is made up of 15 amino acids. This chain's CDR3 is CASSPNVGVTDTQYF. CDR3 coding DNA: TGTGCCAGCAGCCCCAACGTGGGGGTCACAGATACGCAGTATTTT. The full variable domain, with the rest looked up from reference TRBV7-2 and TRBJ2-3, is GAGVSQSPSNKVTEKGKDVELRCDPISGHTALYWYRQSLGQGLEFLIYFQGNSAPDKSGLPSDRFSAERTGGSVSTLTIQRTQQEDSAVYLCASSPNVGVTDTQYFGPGTRLTVL.

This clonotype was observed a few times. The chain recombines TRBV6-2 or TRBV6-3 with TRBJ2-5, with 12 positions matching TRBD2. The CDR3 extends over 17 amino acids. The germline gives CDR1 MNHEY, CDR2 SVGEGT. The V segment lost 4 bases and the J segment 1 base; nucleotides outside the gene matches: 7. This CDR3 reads CASSFSTSGGFQETQYF. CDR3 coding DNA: TGTGCCAGCAGTTTTTCGACTAGCGGGGGCTTCCAAGAGACCCAGTACTTC.